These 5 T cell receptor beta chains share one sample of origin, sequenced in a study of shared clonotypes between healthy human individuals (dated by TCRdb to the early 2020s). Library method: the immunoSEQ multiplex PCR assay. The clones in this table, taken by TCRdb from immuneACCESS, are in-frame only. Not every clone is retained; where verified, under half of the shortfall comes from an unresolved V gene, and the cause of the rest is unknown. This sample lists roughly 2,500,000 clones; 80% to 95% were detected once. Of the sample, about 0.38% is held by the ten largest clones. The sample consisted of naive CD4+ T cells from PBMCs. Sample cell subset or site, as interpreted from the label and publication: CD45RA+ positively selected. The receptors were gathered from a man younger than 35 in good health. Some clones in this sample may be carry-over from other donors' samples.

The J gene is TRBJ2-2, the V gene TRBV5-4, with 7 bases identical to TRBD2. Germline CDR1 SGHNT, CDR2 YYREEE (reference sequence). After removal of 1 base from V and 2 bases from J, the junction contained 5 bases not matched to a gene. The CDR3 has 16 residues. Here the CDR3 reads CASSLSSGANTGELFF. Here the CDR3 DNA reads TGTGCCAGCAGCTTGTCTAGCGGAGCCAACACCGGGGAGCTGTTTTTT.

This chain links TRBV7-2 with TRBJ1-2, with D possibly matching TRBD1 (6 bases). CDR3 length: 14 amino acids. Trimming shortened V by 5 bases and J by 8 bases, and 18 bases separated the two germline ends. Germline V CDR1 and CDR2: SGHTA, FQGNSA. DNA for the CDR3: TGTGCCAGCAGCGCACGACGGGGGACACGCGGCTACACCTTC. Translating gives CASSARRGTRGYTF.

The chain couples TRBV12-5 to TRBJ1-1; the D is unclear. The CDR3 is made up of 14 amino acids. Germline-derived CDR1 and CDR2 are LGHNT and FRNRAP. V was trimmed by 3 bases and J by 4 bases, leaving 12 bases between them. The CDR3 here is CASGFSPSSTEAFF. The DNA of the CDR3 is TGTGCTAGTGGTTTTTCCCCATCGAGCACTGAAGCTTTCTTT.

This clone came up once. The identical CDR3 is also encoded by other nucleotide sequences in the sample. The DNA for the CDR3 is TGTGCCAGCTCACCGGACAGGGGCTCCTACGAGCAGTACTTC. Protein sequence: CASSPDRGSYEQYF. The gene calls are TRBV18 and TRBJ2-7; 9 bases fit TRBD1. Per the germline V gene, CDR1 is KGHSH and CDR2 is LQKENI. Germline trimming cut 3 bases from V and 0 bases from J; bases unmatched to any gene: 0. The CDR3 extends over 14 amino acids. Using reference TRBV18 and TRBJ2-7 for the parts outside the CDR3, the full variable domain is NAGVMQNPRHLVRRRGQEARLRCSPMKGHSHVYWYRQLPEEGLKFMVYLQKENIIDESGMPKERFSAEFPKEGPSILRIQQVVRGDSAAYFCASSPDRGSYEQYFGPGTRLTVT.

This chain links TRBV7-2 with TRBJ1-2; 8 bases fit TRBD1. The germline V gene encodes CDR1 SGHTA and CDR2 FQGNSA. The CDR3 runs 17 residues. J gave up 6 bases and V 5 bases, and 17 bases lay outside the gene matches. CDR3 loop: CASSAIPIRTGFDGYTF. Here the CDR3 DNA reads TGTGCCAGCAGCGCTATACCCATCAGGACAGGGTTTGATGGCTACACCTTC.